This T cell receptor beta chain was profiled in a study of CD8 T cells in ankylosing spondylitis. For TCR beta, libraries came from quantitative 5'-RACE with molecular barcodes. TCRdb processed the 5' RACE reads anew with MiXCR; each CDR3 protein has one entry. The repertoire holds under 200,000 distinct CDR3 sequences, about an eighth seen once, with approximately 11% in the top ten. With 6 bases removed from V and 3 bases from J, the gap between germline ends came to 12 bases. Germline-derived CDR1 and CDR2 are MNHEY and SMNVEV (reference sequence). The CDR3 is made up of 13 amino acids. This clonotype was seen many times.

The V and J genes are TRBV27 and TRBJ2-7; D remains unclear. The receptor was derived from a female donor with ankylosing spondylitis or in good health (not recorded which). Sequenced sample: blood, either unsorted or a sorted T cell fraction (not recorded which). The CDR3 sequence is CASRDHPHYEQYF. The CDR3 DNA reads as TGTGCCAGCAGGGATCATCCCCACTACGAGCAGTACTTC.